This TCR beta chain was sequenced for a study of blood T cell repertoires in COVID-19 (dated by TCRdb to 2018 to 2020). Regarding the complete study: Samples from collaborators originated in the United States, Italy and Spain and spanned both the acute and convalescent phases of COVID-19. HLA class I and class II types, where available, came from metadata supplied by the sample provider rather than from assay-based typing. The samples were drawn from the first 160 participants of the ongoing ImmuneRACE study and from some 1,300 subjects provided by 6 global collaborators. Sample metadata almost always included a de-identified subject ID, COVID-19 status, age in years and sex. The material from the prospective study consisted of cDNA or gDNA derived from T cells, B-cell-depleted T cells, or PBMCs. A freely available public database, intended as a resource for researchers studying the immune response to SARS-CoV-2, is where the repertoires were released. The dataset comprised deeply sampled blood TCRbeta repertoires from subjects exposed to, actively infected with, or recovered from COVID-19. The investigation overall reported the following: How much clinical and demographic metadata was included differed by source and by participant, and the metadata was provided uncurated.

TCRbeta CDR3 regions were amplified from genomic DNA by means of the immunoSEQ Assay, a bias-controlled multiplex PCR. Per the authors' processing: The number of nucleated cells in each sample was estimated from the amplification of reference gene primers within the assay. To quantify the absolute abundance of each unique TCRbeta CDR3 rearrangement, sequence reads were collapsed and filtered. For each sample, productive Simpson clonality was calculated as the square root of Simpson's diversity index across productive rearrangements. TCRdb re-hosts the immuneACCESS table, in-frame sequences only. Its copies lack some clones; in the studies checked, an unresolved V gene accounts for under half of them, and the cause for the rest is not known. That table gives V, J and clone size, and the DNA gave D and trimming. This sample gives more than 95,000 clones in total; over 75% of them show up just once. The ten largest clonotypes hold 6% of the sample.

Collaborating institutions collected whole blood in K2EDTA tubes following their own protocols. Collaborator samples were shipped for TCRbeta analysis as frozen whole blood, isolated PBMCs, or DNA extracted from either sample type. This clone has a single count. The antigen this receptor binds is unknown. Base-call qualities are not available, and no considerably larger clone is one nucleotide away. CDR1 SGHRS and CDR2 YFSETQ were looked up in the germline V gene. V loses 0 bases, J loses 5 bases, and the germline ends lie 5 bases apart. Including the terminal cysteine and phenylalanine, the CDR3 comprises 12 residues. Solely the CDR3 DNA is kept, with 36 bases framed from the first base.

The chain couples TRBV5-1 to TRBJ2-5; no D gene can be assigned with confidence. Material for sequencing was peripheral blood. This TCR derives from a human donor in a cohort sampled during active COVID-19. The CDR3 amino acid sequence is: CASSLARETQYF. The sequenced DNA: TGCGCCAGCAGCTTGGCCCGGGAGACCCAGTACTTC.